These 2 T cell receptor beta chains came from one sample sequenced in a study of control samples from healthy donors and cancer patients. The repertoire was sequenced with immunoSEQ multiplex PCR; TCRdb's copy has only in-frame clones and lacks some. The table has around 150,000 clones, about 94% seen once. The sequenced sample was PBMCs. The receptors were gathered from a man aged 55 to 70 with colorectal cancer.

This clone has a single count. This chain connects TRBV7-2 to TRBJ1-2; D call uncertain. There are 16 residues in the CDR3. Trimming removed 1 base at V and 0 bases at J, with 12 bases between. Germline V lookup: CDR1 SGHTA, CDR2 FQGNSA. CDR3: CASSLVVGSSNYGYTF. Here the CDR3 DNA reads TGTGCCAGCAGCTTAGTAGTCGGCAGCTCTAACTATGGCTACACCTTC.

This chain links TRBV10-3 with TRBJ1-4, with D tentatively TRBD1 (6 bases). The CDR3 sequence is 13 residues long. V shed 4 bases and J shed 7 bases, with 10 bases lying between them. The germline gives CDR1 ENHRY, CDR2 SYGVKD. The CDR3: CAISGGAVEKLFF. Here the CDR3 DNA reads TGTGCCATCAGTGGGGGGGCAGTTGAAAAACTGTTTTTT.